These 10 T cell receptor beta chains share one sample of origin, sequenced in a study of blood T cell repertoires in COVID-19. Sequenced by immunoSEQ multiplex PCR; TCRdb stores in-frame clones only, minus some. Among about 83,000 clones listed, roughly 83% were seen once. What was sequenced was peripheral blood. These TCRs come from a man aged 50 to 60 with active COVID-19.

This clone was counted between two and nine times. The V call is TRBV19, the J call TRBJ2-1; 13 positions agree with TRBD2. The V and J ends lost 4 bases and 7 bases, in that order; junction bases with no gene match: 10. Germline CDR1 and CDR2: LNHDA and SQIVND (reference sequence). The CDR3 runs 17 residues. The CDR3 loop reads CASSKRLAGGLRNEQFF. As DNA, the CDR3 is TGTGCCAGTAGTAAAAGACTAGCGGGGGGCTTAAGGAATGAGCAGTTCTTC.

The table lists this clone with a count of one. The rearrangement joins TRBV30 to TRBJ1-4; D not resolved. CDR3 length: 13 residues. Trimming removed 2 bases from V and 8 bases from J, with 12 bases in between. CDR1 GTSNPN and CDR2 SVGIG come from the germline V gene (reference sequence). CDR3 nucleotide sequence: TGTGCCTGGAGTCTTAGGAGAAAAGAAAAACTGTTTTTT. It translates to CAWSLRRKEKLFF.

The chain employs TRBV28 and TRBJ1-2; possibly TRBD1 for D (5 bases). CDR1 and CDR2 from the germline V gene are MDHEN and SYDVKM. The CDR3 is made up of 14 amino acids. The V gene lost 5 bases and the J gene lost 5 bases, with 15 bases spanning the gap. The CDR3 DNA follows: TGTGCCAGCAGTCCGCACGTGACAGAGTATGGCTACACCTTC. It specifies CASSPHVTEYGYTF.

The CDR3 loop reads CASSVVENNHEQYF. The CDR3 nucleotides read TGTGCCAGCAGCGTAGTGGAGAACAACCACGAGCAGTACTTC. This chain links TRBV9 with TRBJ2-7; the D is unclear. Germline CDR1 and CDR2: SGDLS and YYNGEE. The CDR3 has 14 residues. The germline V and J ends were trimmed by 0 bases and 5 bases, with 12 bases remaining between them. Filled out from reference TRBV9 and TRBJ2-7, the complete variable domain reads DSGVTQTPKHLITATGQRVTLRCSPRSGDLSVYWYQQSLDQGLQFLIQYYNGEERAKGNILERFSAQQFPDLHSELNLSSLELGDSALYFCASSVVENNHEQYFGPGTRLTVT.

The chain employs TRBV18 and TRBJ2-1, with 8 bases identical to TRBD2. Germline assignment: CDR1 KGHSH and CDR2 LQKENI. Germline trimming cut 0 bases from V and 16 bases from J; bases unmatched to any gene: 8. This CDR3 contains 13 residues. CDR3 loop: CASSPPDGGAPFF. As DNA, the CDR3 is TGTGCCAGCTCACCACCTGACGGGGGGGCCCCATTCTTC. Drawing the rest from reference TRBV18 and TRBJ2-1, the complete variable domain is NAGVMQNPRHLVRRRGQEARLRCSPMKGHSHVYWYRQLPEEGLKFMVYLQKENIIDESGMPKERFSAEFPKEGPSILRIQQVVRGDSAAYFCASSPPDGGAPFFGPGTRLTVL.

J is TRBJ2-1 and V is TRBV10-3, with 10 bases lining up with TRBD2. From germline, CDR1 is ENHRY and CDR2 SYGVKD. The V and J ends lost 3 bases and 7 bases, in that order; junction bases with no gene match: 6. The CDR3 spans 15 residues. CDR3 DNA sequence: TGTGCCATCAGTGAAGGGAGCGGGAGGGGGAATGAGCAGTTCTTC. Residues: CAISEGSGRGNEQFF.

This clone was seen only once. In DNA, the CDR3 is TGTGCCATCAGAGGATCAGGGGTTTCTGGAAACACCATATATTTT. It yields the protein CAIRGSGVSGNTIYF. The chain joins TRBV10-3 to TRBJ1-3; maybe TRBD1 (6 bases). With 6 bases removed from V and 1 base from J, the gap between germline ends came to 13 bases. Germline V gene lookup returns CDR1 ENHRY and CDR2 SYGVKD. The CDR3 loop spans 15 amino acids.

The chain recombines TRBV5-1 with TRBJ2-6; D possibly corresponds to TRBD2 (5 bases). This CDR3 has 13 amino acids. The germline V gene encodes CDR1 SGHRS and CDR2 YFSETQ. Deletions cut 9 bases from V and 4 bases from J, with 11 bases between. In DNA, the CDR3 is TGCGCCACCGCCCCGGGGGGGGCCAACGTCCTGACTTTC. Its translation: CATAPGGANVLTF.

V is TRBV7-3 and J is TRBJ2-3, with 9 bases aligning to TRBD2. Germline V lookup: CDR1 SGHTA, CDR2 FQGTGA. After removal of 3 bases from V and 6 bases from J, the junction contained 7 bases not matched to a gene. The CDR3 spans 15 residues. In DNA form, the CDR3 reads TGTGCCAGCAGCTTCGGGACTAGCAGGAGGGATACGCAGTATTTT. Protein product: CASSFGTSRRDTQYF. The whole variable domain, remainder taken from reference TRBV7-3 and TRBJ2-3, is GAGVSQTPSNKVTEKGKYVELRCDPISGHTALYWYRQSLGQGPEFLIYFQGTGAADDSGLPNDRFFAVRPEGSVSTLKIQRTERGDSAVYLCASSFGTSRRDTQYFGPGTRLTVL.

V gene TRBV30 combines with J gene TRBJ2-7, with TRBD1 matching over 11 bases. V lost 3 bases and J lost 0; bases outside the gene matches: 1. From germline, CDR1 is GTSNPN and CDR2 SVGIG (reference sequence). The length of the CDR3 is 14 residues. In DNA form, the CDR3 reads TGTGCCTGGAGGGGGACAGGGGGCTCCTACGAGCAGTACTTC. Translation gives CAWRGTGGSYEQYF.